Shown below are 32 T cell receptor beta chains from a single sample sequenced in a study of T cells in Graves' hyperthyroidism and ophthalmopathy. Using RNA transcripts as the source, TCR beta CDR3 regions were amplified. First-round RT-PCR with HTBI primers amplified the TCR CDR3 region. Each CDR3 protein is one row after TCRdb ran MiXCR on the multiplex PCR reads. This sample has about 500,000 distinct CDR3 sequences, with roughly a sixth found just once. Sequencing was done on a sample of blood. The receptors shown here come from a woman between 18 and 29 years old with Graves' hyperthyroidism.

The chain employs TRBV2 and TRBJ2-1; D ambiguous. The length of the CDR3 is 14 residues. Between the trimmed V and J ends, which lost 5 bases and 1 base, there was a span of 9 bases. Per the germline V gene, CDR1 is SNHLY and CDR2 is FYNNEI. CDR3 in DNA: TGTGCCAGCAGTCCGGACCCTTCCTACAATGAGCAGTTCTTC. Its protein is CASSPDPSYNEQFF.

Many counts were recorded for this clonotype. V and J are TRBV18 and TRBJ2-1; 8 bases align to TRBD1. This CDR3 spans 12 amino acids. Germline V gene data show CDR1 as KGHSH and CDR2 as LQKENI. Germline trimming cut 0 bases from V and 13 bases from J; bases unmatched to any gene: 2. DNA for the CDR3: TGTGCCAGCTCACCACCGACAGGGGACCAGTTCTTC. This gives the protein CASSPPTGDQFF. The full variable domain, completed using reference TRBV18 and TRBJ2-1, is NAGVMQNPRHLVRRRGQEARLRCSPMKGHSHVYWYRQLPEEGLKFMVYLQKENIIDESGMPKERFSAEFPKEGPSILRIQQVVRGDSAAYFCASSPPTGDQFFGPGTRLTVL.

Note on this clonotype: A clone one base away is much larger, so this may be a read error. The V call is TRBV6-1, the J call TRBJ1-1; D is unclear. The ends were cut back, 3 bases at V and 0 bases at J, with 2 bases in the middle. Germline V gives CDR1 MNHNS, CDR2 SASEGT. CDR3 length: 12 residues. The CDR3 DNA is TGTGCCAGCAGTGACATGAACACTGAAGCTTTCTTT. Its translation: CASSDMNTEAFF.

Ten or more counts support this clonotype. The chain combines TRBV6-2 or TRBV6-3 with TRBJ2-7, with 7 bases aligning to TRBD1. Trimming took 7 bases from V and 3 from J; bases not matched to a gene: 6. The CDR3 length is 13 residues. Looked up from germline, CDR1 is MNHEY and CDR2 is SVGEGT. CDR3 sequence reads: CASTETGLYEQYF. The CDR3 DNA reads TGTGCCAGCACCGAGACAGGGCTCTACGAGCAGTACTTC.

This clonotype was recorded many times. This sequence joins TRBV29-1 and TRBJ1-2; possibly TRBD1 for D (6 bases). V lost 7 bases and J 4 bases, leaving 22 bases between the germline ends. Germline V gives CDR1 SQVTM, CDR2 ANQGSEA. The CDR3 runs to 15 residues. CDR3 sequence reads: CSAGTGQGGGYGYTF. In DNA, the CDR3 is TGCAGCGCCGGAACGGGACAAGGGGGGGGCTATGGCTACACCTTC.

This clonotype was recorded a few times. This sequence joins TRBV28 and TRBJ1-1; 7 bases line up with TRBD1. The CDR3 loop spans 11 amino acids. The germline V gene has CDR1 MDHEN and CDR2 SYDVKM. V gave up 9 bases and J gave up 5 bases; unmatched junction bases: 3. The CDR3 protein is CASATGTEAFF. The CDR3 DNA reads TGTGCCAGTGCGACAGGGACTGAAGCTTTCTTT.

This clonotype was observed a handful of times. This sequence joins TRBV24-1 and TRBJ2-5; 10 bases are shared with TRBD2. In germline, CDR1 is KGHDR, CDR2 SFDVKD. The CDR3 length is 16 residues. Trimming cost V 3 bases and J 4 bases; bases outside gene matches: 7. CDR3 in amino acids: CATSDAQPSGGETQYF. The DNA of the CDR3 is TGTGCCACCAGTGATGCCCAGCCTAGCGGGGGAGAGACCCAGTACTTC.

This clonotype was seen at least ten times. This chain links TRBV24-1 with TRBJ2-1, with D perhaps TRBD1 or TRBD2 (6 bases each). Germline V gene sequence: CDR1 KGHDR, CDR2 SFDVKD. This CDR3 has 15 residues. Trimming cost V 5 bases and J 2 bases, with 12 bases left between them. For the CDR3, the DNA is TGTGCCACCAGTGTTCCCGGGGGCCCCTACAATGAGCAGTTCTTC. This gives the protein CATSVPGGPYNEQFF.

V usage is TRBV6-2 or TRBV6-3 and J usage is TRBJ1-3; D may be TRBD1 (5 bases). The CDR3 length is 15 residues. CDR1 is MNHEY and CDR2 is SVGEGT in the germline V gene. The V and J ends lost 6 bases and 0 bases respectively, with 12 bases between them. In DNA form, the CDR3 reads TGTGCCAGCAGACAAGGGACCACCTCTGGAAACACCATATATTTT. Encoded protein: CASRQGTTSGNTIYF.

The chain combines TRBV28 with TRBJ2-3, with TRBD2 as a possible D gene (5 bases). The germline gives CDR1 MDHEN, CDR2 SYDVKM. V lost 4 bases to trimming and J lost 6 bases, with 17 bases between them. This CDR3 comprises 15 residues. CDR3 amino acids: CASSSRPRAADTQYF. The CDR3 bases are TGTGCCAGCAGTTCCCGCCCGCGGGCGGCCGATACGCAGTATTTT.

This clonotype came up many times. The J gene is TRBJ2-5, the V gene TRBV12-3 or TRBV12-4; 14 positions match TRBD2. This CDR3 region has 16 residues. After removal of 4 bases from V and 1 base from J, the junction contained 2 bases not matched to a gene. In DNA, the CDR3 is TGTGCCAGCAGTTGGGGACTAGCGGGGGCCCAAGAGACCCAGTACTTC. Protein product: CASSWGLAGAQETQYF.

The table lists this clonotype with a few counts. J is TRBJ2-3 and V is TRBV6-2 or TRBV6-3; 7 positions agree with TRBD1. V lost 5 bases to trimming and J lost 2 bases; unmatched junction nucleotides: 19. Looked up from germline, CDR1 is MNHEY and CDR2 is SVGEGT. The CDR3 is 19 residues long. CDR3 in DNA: TGTGCCAGCAGTACACGGGACAGTCAGGGAGTTGGGGCCACAGATACGCAGTATTTT. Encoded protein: CASSTRDSQGVGATDTQYF.

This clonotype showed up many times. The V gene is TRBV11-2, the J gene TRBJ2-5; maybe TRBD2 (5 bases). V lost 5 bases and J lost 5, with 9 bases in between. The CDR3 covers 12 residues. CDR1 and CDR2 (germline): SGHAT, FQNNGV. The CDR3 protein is CASSLSDETQYF. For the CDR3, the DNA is TGTGCCAGCAGCCTTAGCGACGAGACCCAGTACTTC.

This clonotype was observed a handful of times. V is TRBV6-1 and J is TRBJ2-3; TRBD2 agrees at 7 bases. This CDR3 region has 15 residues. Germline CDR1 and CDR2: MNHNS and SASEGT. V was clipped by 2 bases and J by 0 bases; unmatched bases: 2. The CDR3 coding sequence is TGTGCCAGCAGTGAACCAGCGGGAAGCACAGATACGCAGTATTTT. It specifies CASSEPAGSTDTQYF.

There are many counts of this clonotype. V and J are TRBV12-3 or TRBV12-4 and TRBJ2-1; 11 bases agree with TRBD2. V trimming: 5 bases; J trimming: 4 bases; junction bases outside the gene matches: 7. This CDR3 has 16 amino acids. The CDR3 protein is CASSTSGLAVYNEQFF. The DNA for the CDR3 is TGTGCCAGCAGTACCTCGGGACTAGCGGTTTACAATGAGCAGTTCTTC.

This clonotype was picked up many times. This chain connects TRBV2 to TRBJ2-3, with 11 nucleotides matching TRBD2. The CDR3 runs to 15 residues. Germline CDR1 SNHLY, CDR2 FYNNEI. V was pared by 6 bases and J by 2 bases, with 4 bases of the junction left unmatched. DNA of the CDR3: TGTGCCAGCAGCCTAGCGGGAGGCTACACAGATACGCAGTATTTT. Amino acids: CASSLAGGYTDTQYF.

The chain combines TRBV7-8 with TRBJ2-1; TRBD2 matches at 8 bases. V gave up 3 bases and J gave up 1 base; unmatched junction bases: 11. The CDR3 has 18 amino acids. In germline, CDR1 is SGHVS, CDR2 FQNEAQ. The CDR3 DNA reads TGTGCCAGCAGCTTTTCGGTTATCGTAGCGGGGTCCTACAATGAGCAGTTCTTC. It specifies CASSFSVIVAGSYNEQFF.

CDR3 residues: CSVRLAGRVPYNEQFF. The CDR3 coding sequence is TGCAGCGTGCGACTAGCGGGGAGGGTCCCCTACAATGAGCAGTTCTTC. This chain links TRBV29-1 with TRBJ2-1; TRBD2 aligns across 11 bases. Germline CDR1 reads SQVTM; CDR2 reads ANQGSEA. This CDR3 contains 16 residues. V lost 6 bases to trimming and J lost 2 bases; unmatched junction nucleotides: 9.

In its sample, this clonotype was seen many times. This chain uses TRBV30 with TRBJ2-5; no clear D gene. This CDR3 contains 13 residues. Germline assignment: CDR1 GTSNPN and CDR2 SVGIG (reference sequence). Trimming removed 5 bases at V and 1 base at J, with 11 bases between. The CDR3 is CAWASGSQETQYF. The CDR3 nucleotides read TGTGCCTGGGCGTCGGGCAGCCAAGAGACCCAGTACTTC.

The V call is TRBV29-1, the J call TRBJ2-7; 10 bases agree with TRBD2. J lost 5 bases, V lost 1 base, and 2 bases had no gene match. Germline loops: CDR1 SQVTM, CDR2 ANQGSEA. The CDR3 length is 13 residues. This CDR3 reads CSVEGLAGDEQYF. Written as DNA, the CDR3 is TGCAGCGTTGAAGGGCTAGCGGGAGACGAGCAGTACTTC.

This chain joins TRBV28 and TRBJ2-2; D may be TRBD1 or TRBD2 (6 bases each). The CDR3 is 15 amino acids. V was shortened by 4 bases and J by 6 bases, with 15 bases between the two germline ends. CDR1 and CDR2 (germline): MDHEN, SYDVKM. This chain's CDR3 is CASSSPRGGSGELFF. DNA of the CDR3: TGTGCCAGCAGTTCCCCCAGGGGAGGATCCGGGGAGCTGTTTTTT.

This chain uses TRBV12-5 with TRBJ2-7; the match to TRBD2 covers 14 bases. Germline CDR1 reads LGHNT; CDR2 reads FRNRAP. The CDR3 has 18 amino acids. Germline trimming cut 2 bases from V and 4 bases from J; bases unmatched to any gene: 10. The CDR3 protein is CASGLFRTSGGTVYEQYF. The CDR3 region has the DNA TGTGCTAGTGGTTTGTTCCGGACTAGCGGGGGGACGGTATACGAGCAGTACTTC.

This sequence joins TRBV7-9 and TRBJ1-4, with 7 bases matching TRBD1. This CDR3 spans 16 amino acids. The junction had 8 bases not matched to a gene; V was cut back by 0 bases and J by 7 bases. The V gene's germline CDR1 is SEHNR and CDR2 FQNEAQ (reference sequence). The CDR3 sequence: CASSLAMGTEAEKLFF. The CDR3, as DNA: TGTGCCAGCAGCTTAGCGATGGGGACAGAGGCTGAAAAACTGTTTTTT.

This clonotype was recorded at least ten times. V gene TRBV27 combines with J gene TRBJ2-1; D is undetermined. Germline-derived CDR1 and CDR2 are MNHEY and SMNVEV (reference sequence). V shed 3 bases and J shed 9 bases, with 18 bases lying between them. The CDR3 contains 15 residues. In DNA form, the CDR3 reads TGTGCCAGCAGTTTGATCGGCCCCTCAATAGGTGAGCAGTTCTTC. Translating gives CASSLIGPSIGEQFF.

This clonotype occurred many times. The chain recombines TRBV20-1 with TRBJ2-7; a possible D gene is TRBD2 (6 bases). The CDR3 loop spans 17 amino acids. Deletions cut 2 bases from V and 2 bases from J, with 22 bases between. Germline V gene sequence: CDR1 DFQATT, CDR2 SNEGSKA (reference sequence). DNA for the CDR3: TGCAGTGCTAGACCACCCTCTATCGGGCGGGGAACCTACGAGCAGTACTTC. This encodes CSARPPSIGRGTYEQYF.

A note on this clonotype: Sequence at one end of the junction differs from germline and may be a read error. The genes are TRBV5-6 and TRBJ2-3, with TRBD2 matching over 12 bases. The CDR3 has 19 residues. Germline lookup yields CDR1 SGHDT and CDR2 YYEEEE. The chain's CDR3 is CAGSLAPWASGGAIDTQYF. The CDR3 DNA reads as TGTGCCGGCAGCTTGGCCCCCTGGGCTAGCGGGGGGGCCATAGATACGCAGTATTTT. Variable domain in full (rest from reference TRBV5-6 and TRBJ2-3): DAGVTQSPTHLIKTRGQQVTLRCSPKSGHDTVSWYQQALGQGPQFIFQYYEEEERQRGNFPDRFSGHQFPNYSSELNVNALLLGDSALYLCAGSLAPWASGGAIDTQYFGPGTRLTVL.

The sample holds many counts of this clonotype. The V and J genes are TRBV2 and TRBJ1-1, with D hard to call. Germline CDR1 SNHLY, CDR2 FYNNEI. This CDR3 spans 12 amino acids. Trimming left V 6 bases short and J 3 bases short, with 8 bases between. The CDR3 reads CASRGMDTEAFF. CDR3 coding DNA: TGTGCCAGCAGGGGTATGGACACTGAAGCTTTCTTT. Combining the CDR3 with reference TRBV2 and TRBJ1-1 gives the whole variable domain EPEVTQTPSHQVTQMGQEVILRCVPISNHLYFYWYRQILGQKVEFLVSFYNNEISEKSEIFDDQFSVERPDGSNFTLKIRSTKLEDSAMYFCASRGMDTEAFFGQGTRLTVV.

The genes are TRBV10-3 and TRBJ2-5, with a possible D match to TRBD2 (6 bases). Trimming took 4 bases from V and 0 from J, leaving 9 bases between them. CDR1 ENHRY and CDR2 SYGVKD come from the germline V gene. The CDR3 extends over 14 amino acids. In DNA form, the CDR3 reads TGTGCCATCAGTGCTAGCGCGAACCAAGAGACCCAGTACTTC. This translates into CAISASANQETQYF.

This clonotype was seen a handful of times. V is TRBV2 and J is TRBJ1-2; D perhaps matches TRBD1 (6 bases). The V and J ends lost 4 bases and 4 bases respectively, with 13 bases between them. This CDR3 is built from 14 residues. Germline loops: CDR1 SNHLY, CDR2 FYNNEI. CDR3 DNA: TGTGCCAGCAGTGGTCCGGGGGCGCGCTATGGCTACACCTTC. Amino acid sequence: CASSGPGARYGYTF.

The CDR3 here is CASSPGVRTNTEAFF. The CDR3 DNA follows: TGTGCCAGCAGCCCGGGTGTACGAACGAACACTGAAGCTTTCTTT. The chain employs TRBV12-3 or TRBV12-4 and TRBJ1-1; unclear D gene. V was trimmed by 6 bases and J by 1 base, leaving 15 bases between them. CDR3 length equals 15 residues.

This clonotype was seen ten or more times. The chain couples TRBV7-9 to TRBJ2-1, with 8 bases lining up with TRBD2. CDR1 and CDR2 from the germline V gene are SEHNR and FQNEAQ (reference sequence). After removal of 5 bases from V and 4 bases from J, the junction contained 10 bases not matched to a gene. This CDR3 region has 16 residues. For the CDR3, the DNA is TGTGCCAGCAGCGCCAAGAGCGGGAGTGGGTACAATGAGCAGTTCTTC. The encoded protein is CASSAKSGSGYNEQFF.

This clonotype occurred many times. CDR3 in DNA: TGTGCCAGCCGAATTTACAATGAGCAGTTCTTC. Its protein product is CASRIYNEQFF. The rearrangement uses TRBV19 and TRBJ2-1; no definite D call. Germline CDR1 reads LNHDA; CDR2 reads SQIVND (reference sequence). The CDR3 runs to 11 residues. V gave up 9 bases and J gave up 4 bases, with 7 bases separating them.